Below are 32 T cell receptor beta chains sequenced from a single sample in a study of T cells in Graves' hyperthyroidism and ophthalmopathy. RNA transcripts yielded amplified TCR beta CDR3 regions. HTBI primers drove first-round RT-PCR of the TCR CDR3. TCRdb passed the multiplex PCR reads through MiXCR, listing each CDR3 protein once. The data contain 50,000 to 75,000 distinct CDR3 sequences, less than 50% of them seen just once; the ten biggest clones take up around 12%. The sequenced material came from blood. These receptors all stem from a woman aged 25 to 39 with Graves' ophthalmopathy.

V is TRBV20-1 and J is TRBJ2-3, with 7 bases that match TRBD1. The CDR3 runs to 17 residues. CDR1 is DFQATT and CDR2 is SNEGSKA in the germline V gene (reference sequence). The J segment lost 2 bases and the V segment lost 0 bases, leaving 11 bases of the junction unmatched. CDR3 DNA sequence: TGCAGTGCTAGAGACCCGGGACAGCCTGGAAACACAGATACGCAGTATTTT. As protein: CSARDPGQPGNTDTQYF.

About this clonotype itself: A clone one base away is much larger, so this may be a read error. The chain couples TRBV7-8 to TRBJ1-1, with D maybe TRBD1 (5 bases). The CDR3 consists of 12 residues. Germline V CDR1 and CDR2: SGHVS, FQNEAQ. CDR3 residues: CASSRQNAEAFF. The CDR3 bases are TGTGCCAGCAGCCGACAGAACGCTGAAGCTTTCTTT. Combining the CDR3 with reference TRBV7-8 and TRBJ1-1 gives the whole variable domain GAGVSQSPRYKVAKRGQDVALRCDPISGHVSLFWYQQALGQGPEFLTYFQNEAQLDKSGLPSDRFFAERPEGSVSTLKIQRTQQEDSAVYLCASSRQNAEAFFGQGTRLTVV.

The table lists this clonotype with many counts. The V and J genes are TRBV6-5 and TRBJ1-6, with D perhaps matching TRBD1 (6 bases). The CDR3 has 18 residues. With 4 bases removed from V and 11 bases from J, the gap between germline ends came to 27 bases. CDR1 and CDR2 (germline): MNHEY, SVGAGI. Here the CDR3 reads CASSSRTPGDTSAPPLHF. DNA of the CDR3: TGTGCCAGCAGTTCGAGAACCCCCGGGGACACCTCAGCCCCACCCCTCCACTTT.

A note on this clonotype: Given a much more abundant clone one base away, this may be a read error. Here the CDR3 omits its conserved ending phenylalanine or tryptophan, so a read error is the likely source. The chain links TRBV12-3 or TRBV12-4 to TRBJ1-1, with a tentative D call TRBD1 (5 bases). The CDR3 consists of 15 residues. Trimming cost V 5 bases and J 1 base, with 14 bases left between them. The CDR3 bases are TGTGCCAGCAGTCTTCACGCAGGGCAGAACACTGAAGCTTTCTTG. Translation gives CASSLHAGQNTEAFL.

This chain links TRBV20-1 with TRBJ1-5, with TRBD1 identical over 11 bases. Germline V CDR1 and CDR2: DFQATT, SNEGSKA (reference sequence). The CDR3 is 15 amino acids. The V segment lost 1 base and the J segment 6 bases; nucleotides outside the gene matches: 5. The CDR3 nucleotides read TGCAGTGCTAGAGTCTGGGACAGGGGGGCTCAGCCCCAGCATTTT. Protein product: CSARVWDRGAQPQHF.

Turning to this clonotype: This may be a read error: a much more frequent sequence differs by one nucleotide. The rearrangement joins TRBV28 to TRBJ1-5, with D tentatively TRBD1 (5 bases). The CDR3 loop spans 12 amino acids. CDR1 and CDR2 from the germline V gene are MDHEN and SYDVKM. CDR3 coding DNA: TGTGCCAGCAGTTTTGGGACTCAGCCCCGGCATTTT. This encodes CASSFGTQPRHF.

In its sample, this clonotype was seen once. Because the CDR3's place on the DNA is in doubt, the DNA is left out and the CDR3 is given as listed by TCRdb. Here the CDR3 reads CASSFYICSASTEQETQYF. The J gene is TRBJ2-5, the V gene TRBV7-6. 19 amino acids form the CDR3, both terminal residues included. Germline assignment: CDR1 SGHVS and CDR2 FNYEAQ.

CDR3 in DNA: TGTGCCAGCAGCTGGACAGGGGGCGCGACACCCCTCCACTTT. Amino acids: CASSWTGGATPLHF. The rearrangement uses TRBV9 and TRBJ1-6; 11 bases line up with TRBD1. The CDR3 loop spans 14 amino acids. J lost 11 bases, V lost 4 bases, and 5 bases had no gene match. Germline V gives CDR1 SGDLS, CDR2 YYNGEE. The whole variable domain, filled in from reference TRBV9 and TRBJ1-6, reads DSGVTQTPKHLITATGQRVTLRCSPRSGDLSVYWYQQSLDQGLQFLIQYYNGEERAKGNILERFSAQQFPDLHSELNLSSLELGDSALYFCASSWTGGATPLHFGNGTRLTVT.

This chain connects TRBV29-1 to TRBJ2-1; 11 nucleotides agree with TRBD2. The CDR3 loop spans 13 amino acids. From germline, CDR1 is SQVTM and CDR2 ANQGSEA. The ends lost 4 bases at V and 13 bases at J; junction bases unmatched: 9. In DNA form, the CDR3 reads TGCAGCGTTGCGCTAGCGGGAGGCGGGGGTCAGTTCTTC. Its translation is CSVALAGGGGQFF.

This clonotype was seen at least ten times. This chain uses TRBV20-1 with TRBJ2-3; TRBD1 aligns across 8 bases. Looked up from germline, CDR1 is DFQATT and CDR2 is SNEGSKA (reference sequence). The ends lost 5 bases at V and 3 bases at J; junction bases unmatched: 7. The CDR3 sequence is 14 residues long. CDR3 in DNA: TGCAGTGCTCCTCGACAGGGGAGGACAGATACGCAGTATTTT. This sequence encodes CSAPRQGRTDTQYF.

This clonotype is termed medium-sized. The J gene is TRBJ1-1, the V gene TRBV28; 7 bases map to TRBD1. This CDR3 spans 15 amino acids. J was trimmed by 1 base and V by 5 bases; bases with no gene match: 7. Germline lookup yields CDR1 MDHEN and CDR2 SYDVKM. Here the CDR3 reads CASSPLDRENTEAFF. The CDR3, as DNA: TGTGCCAGCAGTCCCCTAGACAGGGAGAACACTGAAGCTTTCTTT.

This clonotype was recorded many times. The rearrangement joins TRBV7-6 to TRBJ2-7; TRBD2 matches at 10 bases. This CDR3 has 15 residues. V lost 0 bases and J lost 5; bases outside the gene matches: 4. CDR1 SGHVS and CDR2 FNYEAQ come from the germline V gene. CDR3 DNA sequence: TGTGCCAGCAGCTTAGCAAGCGGGAGGGACAACGAGCAGTACTTC. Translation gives CASSLASGRDNEQYF.

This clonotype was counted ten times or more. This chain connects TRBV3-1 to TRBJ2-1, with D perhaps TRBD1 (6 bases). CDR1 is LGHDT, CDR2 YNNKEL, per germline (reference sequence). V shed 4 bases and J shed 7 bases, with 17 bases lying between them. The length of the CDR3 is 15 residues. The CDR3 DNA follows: TGTGCCAGCAGCCTTTTGATCCTCAGGGGAAATGAGCAGTTCTTC. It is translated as CASSLLILRGNEQFF.

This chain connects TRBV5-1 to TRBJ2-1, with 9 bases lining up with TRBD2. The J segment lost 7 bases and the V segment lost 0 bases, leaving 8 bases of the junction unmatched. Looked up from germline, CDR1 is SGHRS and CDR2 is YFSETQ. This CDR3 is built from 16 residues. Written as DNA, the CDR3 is TGCGCCAGCAGCTTGGCCATGTTAGCGGGAGTAAATGAGCAGTTCTTC. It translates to CASSLAMLAGVNEQFF.

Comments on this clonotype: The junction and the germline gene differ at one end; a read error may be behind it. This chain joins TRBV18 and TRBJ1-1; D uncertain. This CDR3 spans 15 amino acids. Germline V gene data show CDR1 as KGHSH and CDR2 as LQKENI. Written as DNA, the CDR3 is TGTGCCAGCTCCCCACCGGCCGTCATGAACACTGAAGCTTTCTTT. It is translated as CASSPPAVMNTEAFF.

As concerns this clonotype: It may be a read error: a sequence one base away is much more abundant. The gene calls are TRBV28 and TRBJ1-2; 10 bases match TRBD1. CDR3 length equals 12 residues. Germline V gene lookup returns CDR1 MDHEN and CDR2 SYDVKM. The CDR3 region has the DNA TGTGCCTGCAGATATGACAGGGGGCCCAACACCTTC. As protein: CACRYDRGPNTF.

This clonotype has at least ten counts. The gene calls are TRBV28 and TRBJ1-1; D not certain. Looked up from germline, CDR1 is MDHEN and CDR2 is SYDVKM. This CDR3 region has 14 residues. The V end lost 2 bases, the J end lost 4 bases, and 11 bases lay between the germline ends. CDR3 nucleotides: TGTGCCAGCAGTTTAAGGGCGTGGGGCACTGAAGCTTTCTTT. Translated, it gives CASSLRAWGTEAFF.

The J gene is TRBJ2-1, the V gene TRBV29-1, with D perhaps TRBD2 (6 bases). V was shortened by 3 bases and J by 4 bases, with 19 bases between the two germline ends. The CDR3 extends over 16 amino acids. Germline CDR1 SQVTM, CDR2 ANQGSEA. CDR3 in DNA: TGCAGCGTTGAGCGCTATAGCGGAGTGGGGTACAATGAGCAGTTCTTC. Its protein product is CSVERYSGVGYNEQFF.

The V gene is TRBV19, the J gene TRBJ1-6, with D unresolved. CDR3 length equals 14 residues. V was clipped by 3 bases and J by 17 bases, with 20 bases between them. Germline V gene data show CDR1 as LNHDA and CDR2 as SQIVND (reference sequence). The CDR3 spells CASSIRGLSGVIHF. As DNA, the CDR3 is TGTGCCAGTAGTATTCGTGGGCTCTCAGGCGTTATCCACTTT.

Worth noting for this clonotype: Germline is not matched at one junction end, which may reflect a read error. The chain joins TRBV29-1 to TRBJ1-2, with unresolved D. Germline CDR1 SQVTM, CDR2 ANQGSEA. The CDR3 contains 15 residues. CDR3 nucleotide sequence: TGCAGCATTGACGGGATCAGAGAGAGTCTTTATGGCTACACCTTT. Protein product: CSIDGIRESLYGYTF. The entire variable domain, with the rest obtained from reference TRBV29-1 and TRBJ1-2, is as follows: SAVISQKPSRDICQRGTSLTIQCQVDSQVTMMFWYRQQPGQSLTLIATANQGSEATYESGFVIDKFPISRPNLTFSTLTVSNMSPEDSSIYLCSIDGIRESLYGYTFGSGTRLTVV.

The CDR3 bases are TGTGCCAGCAGCCAAGTAGGGGGCGCAGATACGCAGTATTTT. As protein: CASSQVGGADTQYF. V gene TRBV7-3 combines with J gene TRBJ2-3, with TRBD1 identical over 7 bases. The CDR3 spans 14 residues. J lost 4 bases, V lost 5 bases, and 6 bases had no gene match. Germline lookup yields CDR1 SGHTA and CDR2 FQGTGA.

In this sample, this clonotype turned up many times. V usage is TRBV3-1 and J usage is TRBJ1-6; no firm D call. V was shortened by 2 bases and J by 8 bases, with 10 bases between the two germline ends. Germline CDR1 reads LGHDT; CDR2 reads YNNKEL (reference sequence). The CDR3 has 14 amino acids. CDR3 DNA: TGTGCCAGCAGCCAATGGGCGATGGATTCACCCCTCCACTTT. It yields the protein CASSQWAMDSPLHF.

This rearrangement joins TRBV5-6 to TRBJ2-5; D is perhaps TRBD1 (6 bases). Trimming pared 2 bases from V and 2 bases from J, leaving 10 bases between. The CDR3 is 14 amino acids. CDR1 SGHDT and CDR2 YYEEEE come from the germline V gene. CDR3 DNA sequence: TGTGCCAGCAGCTTACCCGGGACACAAGAGACCCAGTACTTC. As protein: CASSLPGTQETQYF.

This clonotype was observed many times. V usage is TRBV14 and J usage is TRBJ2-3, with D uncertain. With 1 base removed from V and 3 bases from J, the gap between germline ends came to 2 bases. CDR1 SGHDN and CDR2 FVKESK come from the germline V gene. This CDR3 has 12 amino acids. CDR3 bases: TGTGCCAGCAGCCAAGTTACAGATACGCAGTATTTT. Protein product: CASSQVTDTQYF.

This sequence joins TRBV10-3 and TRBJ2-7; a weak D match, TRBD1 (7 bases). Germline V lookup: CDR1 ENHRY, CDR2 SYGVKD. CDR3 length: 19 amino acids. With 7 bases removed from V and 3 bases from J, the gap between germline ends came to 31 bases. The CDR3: CAIKLFGTEELASYYEQYF. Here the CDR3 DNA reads TGTGCCATCAAACTATTCGGGACAGAGGAACTAGCAAGTTACTACGAGCAGTACTTC.

For the CDR3, the DNA is TGTGCCAGCGGCCCTAGCGGGAGATCGTCCGCCGGGGAGCTGTTTTTT. Its translation is CASGPSGRSSAGELFF. The V call is TRBV7-3, the J call TRBJ2-2, with 10 bases that match TRBD2. Germline CDR1 reads SGHTA; CDR2 reads FQGTGA. The ends lost 8 bases at V and 6 bases at J; junction bases unmatched: 12. The length of the CDR3 is 16 residues.

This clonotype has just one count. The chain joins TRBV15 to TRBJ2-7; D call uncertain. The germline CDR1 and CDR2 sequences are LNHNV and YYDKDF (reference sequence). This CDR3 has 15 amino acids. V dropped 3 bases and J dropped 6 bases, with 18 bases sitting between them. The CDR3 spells CATSRTDGYLTEQYF. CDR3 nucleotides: TGTGCCACCAGCAGGACGGACGGCTACCTCACCGAGCAGTACTTC.

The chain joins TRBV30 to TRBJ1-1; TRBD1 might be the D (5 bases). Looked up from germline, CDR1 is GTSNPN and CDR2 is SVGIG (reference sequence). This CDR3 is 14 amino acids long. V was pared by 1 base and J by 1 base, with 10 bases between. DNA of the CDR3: TGTGCCTGGAGTGCGGGACTTCAGAACACTGAAGCTTTCTTT. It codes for CAWSAGLQNTEAFF. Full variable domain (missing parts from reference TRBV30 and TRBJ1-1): SQTIHQWPATLVQPVGSPLSLECTVEGTSNPNLYWYRQAAGRGLQLLFYSVGIGQISSEVPQNLSASRPQDRQFILSSKKLLLSDSGFYLCAWSAGLQNTEAFFGQGTRLTVV.

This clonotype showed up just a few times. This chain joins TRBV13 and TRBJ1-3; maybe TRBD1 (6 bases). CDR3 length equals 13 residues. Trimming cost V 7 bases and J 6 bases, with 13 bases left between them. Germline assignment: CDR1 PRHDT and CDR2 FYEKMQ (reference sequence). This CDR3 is CASTIEGENTIYF. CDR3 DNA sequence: TGTGCCAGCACTATAGAGGGGGAAAACACCATATATTTT.

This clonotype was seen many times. CDR3 nucleotides: TGTGCCAGCAGTGGCCAAGTGAACACTGAAGCTTTCTTT. Its protein product is CASSGQVNTEAFF. The chain recombines TRBV6-1 with TRBJ1-1; D is unclear. The V end lost 4 bases, the J end lost 0 bases, and 6 bases lay between the germline ends. CDR1 is MNHNS and CDR2 is SASEGT in the germline V gene. CDR3 length: 13 amino acids.

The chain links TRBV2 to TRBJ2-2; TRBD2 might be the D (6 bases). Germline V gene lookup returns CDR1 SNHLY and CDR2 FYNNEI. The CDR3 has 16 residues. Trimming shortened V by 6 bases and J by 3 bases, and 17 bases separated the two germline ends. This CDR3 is CASSELDYGYTGELFF. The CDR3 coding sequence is TGTGCCAGCAGCGAACTGGACTATGGCTACACCGGGGAGCTGTTTTTT.

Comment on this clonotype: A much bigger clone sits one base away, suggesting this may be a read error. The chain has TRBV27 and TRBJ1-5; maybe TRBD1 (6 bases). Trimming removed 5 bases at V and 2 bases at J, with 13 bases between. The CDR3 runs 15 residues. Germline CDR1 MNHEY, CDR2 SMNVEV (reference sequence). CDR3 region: CASSGRGGGNQPQHF. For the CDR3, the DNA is TGTGCCAGCAGTGGCAGGGGCGGGGGCAATCAGCCCCAGCATTTT.